This passage covers 15 T cell receptor beta chains from one sample sequenced in a study of beta chain features in type 1 diabetes. The whole isolated RNA underwent reverse transcription, so sequencing captured expressed TCRB transcripts. Profiled with immunoSEQ multiplex PCR; TCRdb holds only in-frame clones, not every one. The sample includes roughly 450,000 clones, 10% to 12% seen only once; the top ten take about 0.045%. The sequencing input was naive CD4+ T cells from blood. Receptor source: a woman younger than 30 in good health.

This clone was counted between two and nine times. The rearrangement joins TRBV29-1 to TRBJ2-5; D could derive from TRBD1 or TRBD2 (5 bases each). V lost 7 bases and J 10 bases, leaving 22 bases between the germline ends. The germline gives CDR1 SQVTM, CDR2 ANQGSEA. The CDR3 totals 13 residues. The CDR3 DNA follows: TGCAGCGGGGCGGTTGCGCAAAGAGGGGACCAGTACTTC. Protein product: CSGAVAQRGDQYF.

This clone was observed a few times. The chain is built from TRBV14 and TRBJ1-2, with unresolved D. Trimming took 0 bases from V and 2 from J, leaving 10 bases between them. The CDR3 runs 15 residues. Germline CDR1 reads SGHDN; CDR2 reads FVKESK. Written as DNA, the CDR3 is TGTGCCAGCAGCCAAGACAGGTCCCTCAACTATGGCTACACCTTC. It specifies CASSQDRSLNYGYTF.

The rearrangement joins TRBV28 to TRBJ2-3; tentatively, D is TRBD2 (5 bases). The CDR3 consists of 15 residues. The germline V and J ends were trimmed by 3 bases and 2 bases, with 12 bases remaining between them. CDR1 and CDR2 from the germline V gene are MDHEN and SYDVKM. CDR3 coding DNA: TGTGCCAGCAGTTTCAACTCGGGAACCACAGATACGCAGTATTTT. Translated, it gives CASSFNSGTTDTQYF.

This sequence joins TRBV10-3 and TRBJ1-2; D is uncertain. The germline V gene has CDR1 ENHRY and CDR2 SYGVKD. CDR3 length: 12 amino acids. Trimming pared 6 bases from V and 5 bases from J, leaving 10 bases between. The CDR3 here is CAISQEGYGYTF. The CDR3, as DNA: TGTGCCATCAGCCAGGAGGGATATGGCTACACCTTC.

The rearrangement joins TRBV9 to TRBJ2-2, with a weak D call TRBD2 (6 bases). The germline V gene encodes CDR1 SGDLS and CDR2 YYNGEE. CDR3 length: 15 amino acids. The germline V and J ends were trimmed by 4 bases and 7 bases, with 17 bases remaining between them. Here the CDR3 reads CASSSFAGISGELFF. Here the CDR3 DNA reads TGTGCCAGCAGCTCCTTCGCGGGAATAAGCGGGGAGCTGTTTTTT.

The chain recombines TRBV11-1 with TRBJ2-7; D gene ambiguous. There are 14 residues in the CDR3. V was clipped by 1 base and J by 13 bases, with 20 bases between them. Germline V gene data show CDR1 as SGHAT and CDR2 as FQDESV (reference sequence). CDR3: CASSLERVSYIRYF. The DNA for the CDR3 is TGTGCCAGCAGCTTAGAGCGCGTGTCGTACATTCGCTACTTC.

The V call is TRBV19, the J call TRBJ1-2, with a tentative D call TRBD1 (5 bases). The germline CDR1 and CDR2 sequences are LNHDA and SQIVND (reference sequence). The CDR3 has 12 residues. The V gene lost 9 bases and the J gene lost 4 bases, with 12 bases spanning the gap. The CDR3 DNA follows: TGTGCCAGCCGGGACCAAGTCTATGGCTACACCTTC. Amino acids: CASRDQVYGYTF.

The chain has TRBV15 and TRBJ2-5; tentatively, D is TRBD1 (7 bases). Germline V CDR1 and CDR2: LNHNV, YYDKDF (reference sequence). The CDR3 totals 16 residues. V lost 0 bases to trimming and J lost 0 bases, with 11 bases between them. The DNA for the CDR3 is TGTGCCACCAGCAGAGATCAGGGGGGAAACCAAGAGACCCAGTACTTC. Amino acids: CATSRDQGGNQETQYF.

CDR3 in DNA: TGTGCCAGCAGCCCCAACGTGGGCGTTAATCAGCCCCAGCATTTT. It translates to CASSPNVGVNQPQHF. This chain connects TRBV6-6 to TRBJ1-5; no definite D call. The CDR3 extends over 15 amino acids. V was clipped by 6 bases and J by 4 bases, with 16 bases between them. CDR1 and CDR2 from the germline V gene are MNHNY and SVGAGI (reference sequence).

This clone has only a few counts. The sample holds other DNA sequences that translate to the same CDR3. The chain links TRBV7-9 to TRBJ1-5; no clear D gene. This CDR3 comprises 12 residues. Trimming took off 1 base at V and 5 bases at J, with 3 bases between the two ends. Germline CDR1 SEHNR, CDR2 FQNEAQ (reference sequence). CDR3 coding DNA: TGTGCCAGCAGCTTAGATTATCAGCCCCAGCATTTT. It yields the protein CASSLDYQPQHF.

This clone was observed a few times. V gene TRBV18 combines with J gene TRBJ2-3, with no clear D. The CDR3 sequence is 14 residues long. Germline CDR1 and CDR2: KGHSH and LQKENI. V was trimmed by 0 bases and J by 4 bases, leaving 8 bases between them. The CDR3 protein is CASSPPSLPDTQYF. The CDR3 DNA reads as TGTGCCAGCTCACCACCGAGCCTTCCAGATACGCAGTATTTT.

Remarks on this clone: The identical CDR3 is also encoded by other nucleotide sequences in the sample. The rearrangement uses TRBV5-1 and TRBJ2-5; D possibly uses TRBD1 or TRBD2 (5 bases each). CDR1 is SGHRS, CDR2 YFSETQ, per germline. The CDR3 consists of 13 residues. Trimming shortened V by 2 bases and J by 3 bases, and 8 bases separated the two germline ends. The CDR3 DNA sequence: TGCGCCAGCAGCTTAGGGACCGAAGAGACCCAGTACTTC. Amino acids: CASSLGTEETQYF.

Points on this clone: The junction and the germline gene differ at one end; a read error may be behind it. The genes are TRBV7-2 and TRBJ1-6; 9 bases match TRBD1. The CDR3 spans 16 residues. Germline CDR1 reads SGHTA; CDR2 reads FQGNSA. The CDR3 region has the DNA TGTGCCAGCAACTTACAGGGACAGGGAAGTGGTTCACCCCTCCACTTT. Amino acid sequence: CASNLQGQGSGSPLHF.

The chain recombines TRBV18 with TRBJ2-1, with unresolved D. V dropped 0 bases and J dropped 4 bases, with 10 bases sitting between them. There are 15 residues in the CDR3. The germline V gene encodes CDR1 KGHSH and CDR2 LQKENI. The CDR3: CASSPPPRDYNEQFF. For the CDR3, the DNA is TGTGCCAGCTCACCACCTCCTAGAGATTACAATGAGCAGTTCTTC.

J is TRBJ2-1 and V is TRBV7-3; D is possibly TRBD1 or TRBD2 (5 bases each). The CDR3 runs 15 residues. Germline-derived CDR1 and CDR2 are SGHTA and FQGTGA. The V gene lost 5 bases and the J gene lost 9 bases, with 20 bases spanning the gap. The CDR3 nucleotides read TGTGCCAGCAGCCCAACGTACGGGACGATCAGTGAGCAGTTCTTC. This encodes CASSPTYGTISEQFF.